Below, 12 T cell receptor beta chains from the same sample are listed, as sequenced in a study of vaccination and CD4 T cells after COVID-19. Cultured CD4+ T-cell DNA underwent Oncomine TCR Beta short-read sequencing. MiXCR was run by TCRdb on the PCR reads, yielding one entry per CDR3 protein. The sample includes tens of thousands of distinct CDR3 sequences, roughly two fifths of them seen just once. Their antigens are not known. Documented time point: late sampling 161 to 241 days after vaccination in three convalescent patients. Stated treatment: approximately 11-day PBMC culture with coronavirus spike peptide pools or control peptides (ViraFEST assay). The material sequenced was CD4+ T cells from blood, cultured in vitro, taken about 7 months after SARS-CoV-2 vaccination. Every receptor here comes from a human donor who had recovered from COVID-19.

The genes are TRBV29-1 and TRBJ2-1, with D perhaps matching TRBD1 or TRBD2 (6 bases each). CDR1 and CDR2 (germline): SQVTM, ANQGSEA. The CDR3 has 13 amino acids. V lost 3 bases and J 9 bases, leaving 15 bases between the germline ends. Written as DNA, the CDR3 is TGCAGCGTTGACCGGGGGCGTAGGGGTGAGCAGTTCTTC. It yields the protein CSVDRGRRGEQFF.

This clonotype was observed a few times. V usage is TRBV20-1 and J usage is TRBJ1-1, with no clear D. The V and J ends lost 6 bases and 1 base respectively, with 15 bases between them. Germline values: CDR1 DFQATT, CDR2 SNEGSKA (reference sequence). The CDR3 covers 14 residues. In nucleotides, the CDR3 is TGCAGTGCCCCAGGAGCGCCGTGGAACACTGAAGCTTTCTTT. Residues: CSAPGAPWNTEAFF.

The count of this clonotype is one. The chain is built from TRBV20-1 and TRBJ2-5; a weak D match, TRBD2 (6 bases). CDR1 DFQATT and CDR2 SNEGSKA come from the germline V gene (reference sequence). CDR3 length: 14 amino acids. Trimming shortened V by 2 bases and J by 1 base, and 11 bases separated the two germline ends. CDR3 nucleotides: TGCAGTGCTAGACCGGGGACTTCCCAAGAGACCCAGTACTTC. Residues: CSARPGTSQETQYF.

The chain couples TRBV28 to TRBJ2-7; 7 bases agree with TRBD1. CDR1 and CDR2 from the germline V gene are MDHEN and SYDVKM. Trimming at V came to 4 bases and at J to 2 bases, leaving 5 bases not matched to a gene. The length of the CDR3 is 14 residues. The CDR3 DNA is TGTGCCAGCAGTTCCCCCGGGACAGCCTACGAGCAGTACTTC. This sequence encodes CASSSPGTAYEQYF.

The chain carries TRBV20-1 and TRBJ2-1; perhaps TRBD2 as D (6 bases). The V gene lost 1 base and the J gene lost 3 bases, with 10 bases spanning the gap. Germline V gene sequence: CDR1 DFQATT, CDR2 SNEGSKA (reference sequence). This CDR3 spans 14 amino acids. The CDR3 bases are TGCAGTGCTAGAGTTAGGGAGGACTACAATGAGCAGTTCTTC. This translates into CSARVREDYNEQFF.

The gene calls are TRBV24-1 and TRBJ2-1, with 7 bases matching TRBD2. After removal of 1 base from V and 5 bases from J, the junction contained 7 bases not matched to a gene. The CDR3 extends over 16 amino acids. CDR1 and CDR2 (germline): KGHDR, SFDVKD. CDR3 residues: CATSDFRREYHNEQFF. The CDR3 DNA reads TGTGCCACCAGTGATTTCCGGCGGGAGTACCACAATGAGCAGTTCTTC.

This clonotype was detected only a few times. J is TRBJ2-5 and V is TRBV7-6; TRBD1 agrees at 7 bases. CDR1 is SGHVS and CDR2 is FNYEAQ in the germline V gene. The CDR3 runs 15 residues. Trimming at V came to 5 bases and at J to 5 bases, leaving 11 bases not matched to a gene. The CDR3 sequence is CASSVQGGQSETQYF. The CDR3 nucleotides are TGTGCCAGCAGCGTGCAAGGGGGACAGAGTGAGACCCAGTACTTC.

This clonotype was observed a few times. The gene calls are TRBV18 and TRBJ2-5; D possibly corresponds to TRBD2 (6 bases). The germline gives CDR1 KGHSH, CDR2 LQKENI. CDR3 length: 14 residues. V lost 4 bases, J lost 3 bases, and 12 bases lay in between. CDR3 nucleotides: TGTGCCAGCTCACTAAATAGCGGAGAAGAGACCCAGTACTTC. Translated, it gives CASSLNSGEETQYF.

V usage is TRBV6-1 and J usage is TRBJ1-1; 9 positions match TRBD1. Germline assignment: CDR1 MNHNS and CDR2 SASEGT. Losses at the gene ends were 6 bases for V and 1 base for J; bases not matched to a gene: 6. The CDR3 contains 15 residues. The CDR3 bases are TGTGCCAGCAGGTGGACAGGGGAATCGAACACTGAAGCTTTCTTT. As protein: CASRWTGESNTEAFF.

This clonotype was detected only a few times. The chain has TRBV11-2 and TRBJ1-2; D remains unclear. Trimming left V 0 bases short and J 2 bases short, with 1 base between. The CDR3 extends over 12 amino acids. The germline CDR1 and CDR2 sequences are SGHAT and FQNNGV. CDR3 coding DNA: TGTGCCAGCAGCTTAGAAAACTATGGCTACACCTTC. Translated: CASSLENYGYTF. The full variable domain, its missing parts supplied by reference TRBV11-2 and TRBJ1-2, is EAGVAQSPRYKIIEKRQSVAFWCNPISGHATLYWYQQILGQGPKLLIQFQNNGVVDDSQLPKDRFSAERLKGVDSTLKIQPAKLEDSAVYLCASSLENYGYTFGSGTRLTVV.

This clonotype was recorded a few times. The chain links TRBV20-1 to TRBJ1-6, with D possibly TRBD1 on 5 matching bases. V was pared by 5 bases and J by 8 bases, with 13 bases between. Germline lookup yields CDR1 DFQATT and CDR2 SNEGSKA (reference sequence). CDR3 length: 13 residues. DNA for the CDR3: TGCAGTGCTCGCGGGGGGGTAGATTCACCCCTCCACTTT. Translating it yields CSARGGVDSPLHF.

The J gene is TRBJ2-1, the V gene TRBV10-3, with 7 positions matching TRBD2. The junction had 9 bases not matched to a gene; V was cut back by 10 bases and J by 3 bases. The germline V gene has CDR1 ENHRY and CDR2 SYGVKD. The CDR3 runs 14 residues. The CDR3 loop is CATLIGLDYNEQFF. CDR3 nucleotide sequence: TGTGCCACCCTGATTGGACTAGACTACAATGAGCAGTTCTTC.